These 20 T cell receptor beta chains originate from one sample sequenced in a study of shared clonotypes between healthy human individuals. The data were produced by immunoSEQ multiplex PCR, yet TCRdb's version contains in-frame clones alone and is incomplete. The repertoire includes roughly 2 million clones, under 97% of them detected once, and over 0.1% sits in the top ten. The source material was naive CD4+ T cells sorted from blood. Subset indicated: CD45RA+ positively selected. The receptors were gathered from a man aged 18 to 30 in good health.

Points on this clone: Other DNA sequences in this sample translate to the same CDR3. The chain uses TRBV6-5 and TRBJ2-7; TRBD2 aligns across 9 bases. Germline loops: CDR1 MNHEY, CDR2 SVGAGI. The CDR3 has 16 amino acids. V was clipped by 0 bases and J by 2 bases; unmatched bases: 5. CDR3 in amino acids: CASSYSSLAGTYEQYF. CDR3 nucleotides: TGTGCCAGCAGTTACTCAAGCCTAGCGGGGACCTACGAGCAGTACTTC.

This chain joins TRBV7-2 and TRBJ2-1, with 7 bases that match TRBD2. This CDR3 region has 12 residues. V lost 3 bases and J lost 15; bases outside the gene matches: 8. CDR1 SGHTA and CDR2 FQGNSA come from the germline V gene. CDR3 sequence: CASSLGGTTRFF. The CDR3 nucleotides read TGTGCCAGCAGCTTGGGTGGGACTACTCGGTTCTTC.

The chain has TRBV6-5 and TRBJ1-3, with D possibly being TRBD1 (6 bases). The CDR3 consists of 15 residues. The germline V and J ends were trimmed by 7 bases and 3 bases, with 16 bases remaining between them. Germline V lookup: CDR1 MNHEY, CDR2 SVGAGI. The CDR3 bases are TGTGCCAGCATGATTCAGGGGCCCTATGGAAACACCATATATTTT. Its translation: CASMIQGPYGNTIYF.

The chain employs TRBV7-8 and TRBJ2-7, with D perhaps given as TRBD1 or TRBD2 (5 bases each). Trimming removed 0 bases from V and 0 bases from J, with 9 bases in between. Germline V CDR1 and CDR2: SGHVS, FQNEAQ. The CDR3 consists of 15 residues. This chain's CDR3 is CASSLAPGSSYEQYF. The DNA for the CDR3 is TGTGCCAGCAGCTTAGCGCCAGGGAGCTCCTACGAGCAGTACTTC.

V usage is TRBV10-3 and J usage is TRBJ1-4; D not certain. The V end was cut by 5 bases, the J end by 6 bases, with 13 bases between. This CDR3 is built from 14 residues. Germline CDR1 reads ENHRY; CDR2 reads SYGVKD. The CDR3 spells CAISSSARDEKLFF. The CDR3 coding sequence is TGTGCCATCAGTAGCAGTGCCAGAGATGAAAAACTGTTTTTT.

Concerning this clone itself: Additional DNA sequences in this sample encode the identical CDR3. The J gene is TRBJ2-3, the V gene TRBV7-9; 7 nucleotides line up with TRBD1. Germline V gene lookup returns CDR1 SEHNR and CDR2 FQNEAQ (reference sequence). The CDR3 has 13 residues. Trimming at V came to 2 bases and at J to 5 bases, leaving 1 base not matched to a gene. The CDR3 bases are TGTGCCAGCAGCTTAAGGGACAGAGATACGCAGTATTTT. Translation gives CASSLRDRDTQYF.

J is TRBJ2-7 and V is TRBV29-1; possibly TRBD2 for D (5 bases). Germline lookup yields CDR1 SQVTM and CDR2 ANQGSEA. V lost 7 bases and J lost 4, with 14 bases in between. This CDR3 region has 12 residues. As DNA, the CDR3 is TGCAGCGCTGGGAGTTACGCTTACGAGCAGTACTTC. This sequence encodes CSAGSYAYEQYF.

The sample holds one count of this clone. The chain uses TRBV10-3 and TRBJ2-1, with 15 bases identical to TRBD2. Germline assignment: CDR1 ENHRY and CDR2 SYGVKD. V trimming: 3 bases; J trimming: 0 bases; junction bases outside the gene matches: 6. This CDR3 is built from 19 residues. The DNA for the CDR3 is TGTGCCATCAGTGAAGGGACTAGCGGGAGGCCAGACTCCTACAATGAGCAGTTCTTC. It translates to CAISEGTSGRPDSYNEQFF.

A single count supports this clone. The chain has TRBV28 and TRBJ2-1; no clear D gene. The CDR3 sequence is 14 residues long. Germline CDR1 and CDR2: MDHEN and SYDVKM. The germline V and J ends were trimmed by 3 bases and 1 base, with 7 bases remaining between them. Here the CDR3 reads CASSFGRSYNEQFF. The CDR3 DNA follows: TGTGCCAGCAGTTTCGGCAGATCCTACAATGAGCAGTTCTTC.

The chain joins TRBV9 to TRBJ2-2; 7 positions match TRBD1. V was pared by 4 bases and J by 1 base, with 4 bases of the junction left unmatched. The CDR3 length is 15 residues. The germline gives CDR1 SGDLS, CDR2 YYNGEE. The CDR3 bases are TGTGCCAGCAGCACTCGGACAGGGAACACCGGGGAGCTGTTTTTT. Its protein product is CASSTRTGNTGELFF.

For this clone: This sample includes further DNA sequences coding for the same CDR3. The chain has TRBV18 and TRBJ1-1; 9 bases agree with TRBD1. The CDR3 consists of 15 residues. CDR1 and CDR2 from the germline V gene are KGHSH and LQKENI. V gave up 3 bases and J gave up 3 bases; unmatched junction bases: 5. The CDR3 DNA sequence: TGTGCCAGCTCACCCCAGACAGGGGGAGACACTGAAGCTTTCTTT. Its translation is CASSPQTGGDTEAFF.

The chain joins TRBV7-2 to TRBJ2-1; 11 bases fit TRBD2. The trim removed 5 bases at V and 6 bases at J, leaving 6 bases unmatched. The germline V gene has CDR1 SGHTA and CDR2 FQGNSA. The CDR3 length is 15 residues. The CDR3 region is CASSRPGTSGNEQFF. The CDR3 coding sequence is TGTGCCAGCAGCCGTCCCGGGACTAGCGGCAATGAGCAGTTCTTC.

In this sample, this clone turned up once. The chain recombines TRBV19 with TRBJ1-6; TRBD1 might be the D (6 bases). Germline V CDR1 and CDR2: LNHDA, SQIVND (reference sequence). Trimming took off 3 bases at V and 7 bases at J, with 22 bases between the two ends. The CDR3 is made up of 18 amino acids. The CDR3 reads CASSMGRRTDRRNSPLHF. CDR3 DNA sequence: TGTGCCAGTAGTATGGGCCGCCGGACAGACCGGCGGAATTCACCCCTCCACTTT.

Details on this clone: This specimen includes other DNA sequences encoding the same CDR3. The chain uses TRBV19 and TRBJ2-7; possibly TRBD2 for D (5 bases). The V end was cut by 2 bases, the J end by 1 base, with 12 bases between. Germline CDR1 and CDR2: LNHDA and SQIVND (reference sequence). This CDR3 spans 15 amino acids. CDR3 DNA sequence: TGTGCCAGTAGTATATCGAGGACGGGGTCCTACGAGCAGTACTTC. Translated, it gives CASSISRTGSYEQYF.

V is TRBV5-1 and J is TRBJ2-7, with a possible D match to TRBD2 (6 bases). Deletions cut 4 bases from V and 2 bases from J, with 16 bases between. The CDR3 runs to 15 residues. CDR1 is SGHRS, CDR2 YFSETQ, per germline. The CDR3 bases are TGCGCCAGCAGCCGTTATCGGGGGAGTCCCTACGAGCAGTACTTC. Residues: CASSRYRGSPYEQYF.

The chain uses TRBV4-3 and TRBJ2-1, with D hard to call. The CDR3 covers 16 residues. The V end lost 1 base, the J end lost 4 bases, and 14 bases lay between the germline ends. Germline CDR1 is LGHNA and CDR2 is YSLEER. This CDR3 reads CASSQGLILTYNEQFF. The DNA for the CDR3 is TGCGCCAGCAGCCAAGGCCTGATCCTAACTTACAATGAGCAGTTCTTC.

Remarks on this clone: The same CDR3 also results from other DNA sequences found in this sample. The chain recombines TRBV27 with TRBJ2-7; TRBD2 aligns across 10 bases. The CDR3 totals 15 residues. Unmatched junction bases numbered 1, after V lost 2 bases and J lost 0 bases. CDR1 is MNHEY and CDR2 is SMNVEV in the germline V gene (reference sequence). This CDR3 reads CASSLGLAASYEQYF. DNA for the CDR3: TGTGCCAGCAGTTTAGGACTAGCGGCCTCCTACGAGCAGTACTTC.

The chain is built from TRBV7-2 and TRBJ1-5, with 8 bases matching TRBD1. J was trimmed by 6 bases and V by 1 base; bases with no gene match: 8. The CDR3 totals 16 residues. Looked up from germline, CDR1 is SGHTA and CDR2 is FQGNSA. The CDR3 is CASSLEWTGFPQPQHF. CDR3 DNA: TGTGCCAGCAGCTTAGAGTGGACAGGGTTTCCTCAGCCCCAGCATTTT.

The chain carries TRBV7-9 and TRBJ1-2; D is perhaps TRBD1 (5 bases). Trimming shortened V by 3 bases and J by 4 bases, and 12 bases separated the two germline ends. Germline CDR1 and CDR2: SEHNR and FQNEAQ (reference sequence). The CDR3 is 14 amino acids. The DNA for the CDR3 is TGTGCCAGCAGCTTTAAAGGGGCAGCCTATGGCTACACCTTC. It translates to CASSFKGAAYGYTF.

The chain combines TRBV4-1 with TRBJ2-5; 7 positions match TRBD2. CDR3 length: 14 residues. Germline V gene sequence: CDR1 MGHRA, CDR2 YSYEKL. J gave up 4 bases and V 4 bases, and 6 bases lay outside the gene matches. Here the CDR3 reads CASSLGRGSETQYF. In DNA form, the CDR3 reads TGCGCCAGCAGCCTAGGGAGGGGTTCAGAGACCCAGTACTTC.